This TCR beta chain was sequenced during a study of T cell responses to AZD1222 COVID-19 vaccine. Study observations and caveats: The CD4 TCRs associated with vaccination extended across spike and predominated at 160-218 and 743-854.

Of note for this clone: Its antigen remains unidentified.

The V gene's germline CDR1 is MNHNY and CDR2 SVGAGI (reference sequence). The CDR3 runs 17 residues. V gave up 5 bases and J gave up 10 bases; unmatched junction bases: 12. Clones were read by immunoSEQ multiplex PCR, and TCRdb kept only the in-frame ones, dropping some. This table holds 100,000 or so clones, around 84% found once. Sequencing was performed on peripheral blood, taken 28 days after the second AZD1222 dose. This chain uses TRBV6-6 with TRBJ2-1; 15 nucleotides line up with TRBD2. This sequence originates from an adult who received the AZD1222 COVID-19 vaccine. The CDR3 sequence is CASSPTSGLAGGGEQFF. The CDR3 DNA is TGTGCCAGCAGTCCGACTTCGGGACTAGCGGGGGGTGGCGAGCAGTTCTTC.